This T cell receptor beta chain was sequenced during a study of early T cells in non-severe SARS-CoV-2 infection. Study in general: Whole-blood bulk RNA, unsorted, was sequenced, and chains were unpaired.

This clonotype has only a few counts. One entry per CDR3 protein, called by TCRdb with MiXCR from the 5' RACE reads. The sample includes around 100,000 distinct CDR3 sequences, over 15% seen only once; the top ten take 0.95% to 1.5%. The clonotype was recovered from an adult who was a healthcare worker with PCR-confirmed SARS-CoV-2 infection or an uninfected control (not recorded which). Sequencing was done on a sample of whole blood.

In DNA, the CDR3 is TGCAGTGCAGCCCGGGGCCAAGGAGATGGCTACACCTTC. It specifies CSAARGQGDGYTF. V and J are TRBV20-1 and TRBJ1-2, with D possibly being TRBD1 (5 bases). The germline V and J ends were trimmed by 6 bases and 6 bases, with 17 bases remaining between them. Germline CDR1 DFQATT, CDR2 SNEGSKA (reference sequence). This CDR3 has 13 residues.